What follows describes a single T cell receptor beta chain. The antigen is not known. The data derive from a study of cytomegalovirus exposure and HLA in healthy donors. Findings and limits, study-wide: Being productive about 90% or about 30% of the time was typical of most TCR beta V segments in an earlier analysis. Serostatus for CMV was the only available immune exposure information. Cytomegalovirus association was listed for about 180 TCR beta chains.

Healthy bone marrow donors made up the donor group. PCR involved 60 Vbeta and 13 Jbeta primers. Some clones are missing from TCRdb's copy, which holds only in-frame ones; the method was immunoSEQ multiplex PCR. The sample gives under 200,000 clones, 84% of which show up once; under 2% is in the top ten. J gave up 2 bases and V 0 bases, and 6 bases lay outside the gene matches. The CDR3 spans 17 residues. CDR1 and CDR2 from the germline V gene are LNHNV and YYDKDF (reference sequence). The sequenced material came from PBMCs. J is TRBJ2-1 and V is TRBV15; TRBD2 matches at 8 bases. The receptor comes from a man aged 18-30 years in good health and CMV-seronegative. In nucleotides, the CDR3 is TGTGCCACCAGCAGAGATCTGGCGGGGGGACCCTACAATGAGCAGTTCTTC. This sequence encodes CATSRDLAGGPYNEQFF.